Sequencing of this T cell receptor beta chain was carried out in a study of blood T cell repertoires in COVID-19. As for the study in general: The United States, Italy and Spain supplied acute and convalescent COVID-19 samples. Sources were T cells, B-cell-depleted T cells, or PBMCs; the material itself was cDNA or gDNA.

The germline gives CDR1 MNHEY, CDR2 SMNVEV (reference sequence). V was shortened by 6 bases and J by 0 bases, with 11 bases between the two germline ends. This CDR3 spans 14 amino acids. In the authors' methods: By means of reference gene primer amplification, nucleated cell counts were estimated. Profiling relied on immunoSEQ multiplex PCR, and the TCRdb table lists in-frame clones only, not all of them. V and J calls and clone size are those listed in that table; D and trimming were worked out from the DNA. There are 200,000 to 300,000 clones in the sample; 85% to 90% occur only once, and approximately 4% lies in the top ten.

The chain recombines TRBV27 with TRBJ1-1; no clear D. The sequence derives from a woman in her thirties or forties with acute or convalescent COVID-19. Sequenced material: peripheral blood. Here the CDR3 reads CASSPGSMNTEAFF. The CDR3, as DNA: TGTGCCAGCAGCCCCGGGAGTATGAACACTGAAGCTTTCTTT.